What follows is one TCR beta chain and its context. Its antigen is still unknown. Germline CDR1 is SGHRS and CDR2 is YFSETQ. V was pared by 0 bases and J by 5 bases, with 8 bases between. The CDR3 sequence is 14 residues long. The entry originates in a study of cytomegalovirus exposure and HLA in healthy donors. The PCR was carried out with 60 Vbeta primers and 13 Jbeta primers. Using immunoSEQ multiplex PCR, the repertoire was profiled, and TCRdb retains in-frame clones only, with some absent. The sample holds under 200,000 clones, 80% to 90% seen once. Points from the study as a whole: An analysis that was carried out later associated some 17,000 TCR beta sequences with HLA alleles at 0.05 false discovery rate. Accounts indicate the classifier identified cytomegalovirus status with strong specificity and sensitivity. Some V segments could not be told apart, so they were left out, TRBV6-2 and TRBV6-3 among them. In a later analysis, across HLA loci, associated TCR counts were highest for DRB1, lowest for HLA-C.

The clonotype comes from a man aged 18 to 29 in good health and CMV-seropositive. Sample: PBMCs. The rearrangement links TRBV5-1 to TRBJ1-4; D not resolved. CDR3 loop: CASSLVPGNEKLFF. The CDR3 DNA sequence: TGCGCCAGCAGCTTGGTACCGGGGAATGAAAAACTGTTTTTT.